This is a list of T cell receptor beta chains from one sample in a study of post-analysis software for immune sequencing data. A single record per CDR3 protein comes from TCRdb applying MiXCR to the PCR reads. This repertoire shows about 810,000 distinct CDR3 sequences, around 53% found once; its top ten account for over 4%. Sequencing was performed on blood. The receptors derive from a girl between 5 and 17 years old with multiple sclerosis. Both conserved end residues are part of each CDR3. A D gene is named only where the DNA matches it firmly. Expanded clones get a size class; other rows say once, few or many, or leave the size out.

CDR3aa | CDR3nt | v_gene | d_gene | abundance | j_gene | len
CASSPGQGSGEQFF | TGTGCCAGCAGTCCGGGCCAAGGATCCGGTGAGCAGTTCTTC | TRBV12-3/TRBV12-4 | . | . | TRBJ2-1 | 14
CSVGRQVANYGYTF | TGCAGCGTTGGGCGACAAGTAGCTAACTATGGCTACACCTTC | TRBV29-1 | . | . | TRBJ1-2 | 14
CSAHKGLAGTDTQYF | TGCAGTGCTCATAAAGGACTAGCGGGTACAGATACGCAGTATTTT | TRBV20-1 | TRBD2 | . | TRBJ2-3 | 15
CASRRGGTGVYSNQPQHF | TGTGCCAGCAGACGTGGAGGGACAGGAGTTTATAGCAATCAGCCCCAGCATTTT | TRBV6-1 | TRBD1 | . | TRBJ1-5 | 18
CASSSTGSYNEQFF | TGTGCCAGCAGTTCGACAGGGTCCTACAATGAGCAGTTCTTC | TRBV6-2/TRBV6-3 | TRBD1 | . | TRBJ2-1 | 14
CSALSTGQGDGEKLFF | TGCAGTGCACTATCGACGGGACAAGGGGATGGTGAAAAACTGTTTTTT | TRBV20-1 | . | . | TRBJ1-4 | 16
CSAPRQGGYQETQYF | TGCAGTGCTCCCCGACAGGGGGGGTACCAAGAGACCCAGTACTTC | TRBV20-1 | TRBD1 | . | TRBJ2-5 | 15
CSVEDRGRRGETQYF | TGCAGCGTTGAAGATAGGGGGAGGAGAGGAGAGACCCAGTACTTC | TRBV29-1 | . | . | TRBJ2-5 | 15
CASSLGVAGETQYF | TGTGCCAGCAGCTTGGGGGTAGCGGGAGAGACCCAGTACTTC | TRBV5-6 | TRBD2 | few | TRBJ2-5 | 14
CATSRVGWDRENEQYF | TGTGCCACCAGCAGAGTTGGGTGGGACAGGGAAAACGAGCAGTACTTC | TRBV15 | TRBD1 | few | TRBJ2-7 | 16
CSVVGTANYGYTF | TGCAGCGTAGTTGGGACAGCTAACTATGGCTACACCTTC | TRBV29-1 | TRBD1 | . | TRBJ1-2 | 13
CASSLVSGAYEQYF | TGTGCCAGCAGCTTAGTTTCCGGGGCCTACGAGCAGTACTTC | TRBV7-2 | . | few | TRBJ2-7 | 14
CSASGASRPQYF | TGCAGTGCTAGCGGCGCAAGCCGGCCCCAGTACTTC | TRBV20-1 | . | . | TRBJ2-5 | 12
CASSLRTGANYEQYF | TGTGCCAGCAGTTTACGGACAGGGGCGAACTACGAGCAGTACTTC | TRBV28 | TRBD1 | few | TRBJ2-7 | 15
CSAITPQGVRGYTF | TGCAGTGCCATAACGCCACAGGGGGTGAGAGGCTACACCTTC | TRBV20-1 | TRBD1 | . | TRBJ1-2 | 14
CASSLGPEGSYGYTF | TGTGCCAGCAGCTTAGGCCCGGAGGGGTCCTATGGCTACACCTTC | TRBV7-2 | . | few | TRBJ1-2 | 15
CASSLLGVWGRSYEQYF | TGTGCCAGCAGTCTACTTGGGGTTTGGGGGAGAAGCTACGAGCAGTACTTC | TRBV27 | . | . | TRBJ2-7 | 17
CASRRSGSTNEKLFF | TGTGCCAGCAGACGGAGTGGGTCAACTAATGAAAAACTGTTTTTT | TRBV12-3/TRBV12-4 | . | . | TRBJ1-4 | 15
CASSLSQLNTEAFF | TGTGCCAGCAGCTTGTCGCAGTTGAACACTGAAGCTTTCTTT | TRBV5-6 | . | few | TRBJ1-1 | 14
CASSLTSGGRAEQYF | TGTGCCAGCAGCTTAACGAGTGGCGGGAGGGCCGAGCAGTACTTC | TRBV7-3 | TRBD2 | few | TRBJ2-7 | 15
CASSPPRDRGPRNIQYF | TGTGCCAGCAGCCCCCCCCGGGACAGGGGGCCTCGAAACATTCAGTACTTC | TRBV7-9 | TRBD1 | . | TRBJ2-4 | 17
CSVEGPPGLAGNQGRETQYF | TGCAGCGTTGAAGGCCCCCCCGGACTAGCGGGAAATCAGGGCAGGGAGACCCAGTACTTC | TRBV29-1 | TRBD2 | few | TRBJ2-5 | 20
CASSYSNQGAVTEAFF | TGTGCCAGCAGTTACTCCAATCAGGGGGCGGTCACTGAAGCTTTCTTT | TRBV6-6 | TRBD1 | . | TRBJ1-1 | 16
CASSLTPGARGYGYTF | TGCGCCAGCAGCTTGACCCCCGGGGCCCGGGGCTATGGCTACACCTTC | TRBV5-1 | . | . | TRBJ1-2 | 16
CASRTGGPPGTQYF | TGTGCCAGCCGCACGGGGGGGCCGCCAGGTACGCAGTATTTT | TRBV6-5 | TRBD2 | once | TRBJ2-3 | 14
CASSYYHNPEISGANVLTF | TGTGCCAGCAGTTACTACCACAACCCGGAGATATCTGGGGCCAACGTCCTGACTTTC | TRBV6-5 | . | . | TRBJ2-6 | 19
CSARDEVGTDTQYF | TGCAGTGCTAGAGACGAGGTTGGGACAGATACGCAGTATTTT | TRBV20-1 | . | . | TRBJ2-3 | 14
CASSLEVVQRGTDTQYF | TGTGCCAGCAGTTTAGAGGTAGTTCAGCGGGGCACAGATACGCAGTATTTT | TRBV12-3/TRBV12-4 | . | . | TRBJ2-3 | 17
CSARKPGTNSHGYTF | TGCAGTGCTAGGAAGCCGGGGACGAATTCTCATGGCTACACCTTC | TRBV20-1 | . | . | TRBJ1-2 | 15
CSVDGTRRLNEQFF | TGCAGCGTTGACGGGACAAGGAGGTTAAATGAGCAGTTCTTC | TRBV29-1 | . | . | TRBJ2-1 | 14
CASIDRTGELFF | TGTGCCAGCATCGACCGGACCGGGGAGCTGTTTTTT | TRBV6-2/TRBV6-3 | . | . | TRBJ2-2 | 12
CASSELDSDYGYTF | TGTGCCAGCAGCGAACTGGACAGCGACTATGGCTACACCTTC | TRBV12-3/TRBV12-4 | . | . | TRBJ1-2 | 14
CASSPGLTNEQFF | TGCGCCAGCAGCCCGGGACTTACCAATGAGCAGTTCTTC | TRBV5-1 | . | . | TRBJ2-1 | 13
CSANLRTTAVGYTF | TGCAGCGCTAACCTTAGGACAACCGCTGTAGGCTACACCTTC | TRBV29-1 | . | few | TRBJ1-2 | 14
CASSTPGGTDTQYF | TGTGCCAGCAGTACGCCCGGTGGAACAGATACGCAGTATTTT | TRBV12-3/TRBV12-4 | . | . | TRBJ2-3 | 14
CASSLQQLAATYNEQFF | TGCGCCAGCAGCCTACAACAACTAGCGGCTACCTACAATGAGCAGTTCTTC | TRBV4-1 | TRBD2 | . | TRBJ2-1 | 17
CASSLEGRGLAGTDTQYF | TGCGCCAGCAGCTTGGAGGGCCGGGGACTAGCGGGCACAGATACGCAGTATTTT | TRBV5-1 | TRBD2 | few | TRBJ2-3 | 18
CAISESGDEQFF | TGTGCCATCAGTGAGTCGGGAGATGAGCAGTTCTTC | TRBV10-3 | . | once | TRBJ2-1 | 12
CASSLYGQGYNEQYF | TGCGCCAGCAGCTTGTACGGACAGGGGTACAATGAGCAGTACTTC | TRBV5-1 | TRBD1 | . | TRBJ2-7 | 15
CSARGQEVPYEQYF | TGCAGTGCTAGAGGCCAGGAAGTACCCTACGAGCAGTACTTC | TRBV20-1 | . | . | TRBJ2-7 | 14
CASSLGTSATYNEQFF | TGTGCCAGCAGCTTAGGGACTAGCGCCACCTACAATGAGCAGTTCTTC | TRBV7-6 | TRBD2 | few | TRBJ2-1 | 16